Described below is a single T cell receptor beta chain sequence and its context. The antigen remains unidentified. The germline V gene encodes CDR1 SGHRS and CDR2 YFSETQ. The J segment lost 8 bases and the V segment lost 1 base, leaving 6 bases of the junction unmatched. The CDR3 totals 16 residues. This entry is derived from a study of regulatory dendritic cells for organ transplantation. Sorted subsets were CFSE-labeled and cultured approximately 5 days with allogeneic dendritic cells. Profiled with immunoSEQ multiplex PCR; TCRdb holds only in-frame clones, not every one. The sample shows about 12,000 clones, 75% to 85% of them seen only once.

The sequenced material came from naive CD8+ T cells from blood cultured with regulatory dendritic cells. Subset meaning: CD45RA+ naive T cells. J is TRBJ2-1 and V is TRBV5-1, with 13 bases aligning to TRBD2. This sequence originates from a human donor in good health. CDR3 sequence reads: CASSLMTSGGTDEQFF. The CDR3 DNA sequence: TGCGCCAGCAGCTTGATGACTAGCGGGGGGACCGATGAGCAGTTCTTC. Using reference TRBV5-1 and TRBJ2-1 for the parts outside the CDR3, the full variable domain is KAGVTQTPRYLIKTRGQQVTLSCSPISGHRSVSWYQQTPGQGLQFLFEYFSETQRNKGNFPGRFSGRQFSNSRSEMNVSTLELGDSALYLCASSLMTSGGTDEQFFGPGTRLTVL.